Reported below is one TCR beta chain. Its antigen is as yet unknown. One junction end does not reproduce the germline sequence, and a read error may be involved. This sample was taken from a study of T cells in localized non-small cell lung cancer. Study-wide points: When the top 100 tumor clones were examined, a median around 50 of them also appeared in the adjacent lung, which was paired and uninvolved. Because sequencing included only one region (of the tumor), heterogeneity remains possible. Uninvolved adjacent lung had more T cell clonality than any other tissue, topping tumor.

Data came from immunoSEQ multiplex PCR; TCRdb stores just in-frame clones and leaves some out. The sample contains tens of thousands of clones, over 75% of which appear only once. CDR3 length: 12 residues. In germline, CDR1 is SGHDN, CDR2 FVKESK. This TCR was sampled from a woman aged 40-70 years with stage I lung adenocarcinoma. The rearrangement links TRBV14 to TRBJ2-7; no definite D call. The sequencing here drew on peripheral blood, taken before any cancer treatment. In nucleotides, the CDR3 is TGTGCCAGCAGCCAAGCTGACGGCCCACGTTGGTTC. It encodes CASSQADGPRWF. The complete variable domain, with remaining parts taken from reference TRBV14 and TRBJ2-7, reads EAGVTQFPSHSVIEKGQTVTLRCDPISGHDNLYWYRRVMGKEIKFLLHFVKESKQDESGMPNNRFLAERTGGTYSTLKVQPAELEDSGVYFCASSQADGPRWFGPGTRLTVT.